These 4 T cell receptor beta chains came from one sample sequenced in a study of blood T cell repertoires in COVID-19. Profiling relied on immunoSEQ multiplex PCR, and the TCRdb table lists in-frame clones only, not all of them. This repertoire shows a few hundred thousand clones, roughly 90% found once; its top ten account for around 6.6%. Sequenced material: peripheral blood. The receptors here all came from a man between 18 and 29 years old who had recovered from COVID-19.

The gene calls are TRBV5-6 and TRBJ1-2, with 8 bases identical to TRBD1. The CDR3 runs to 15 residues. CDR1 is SGHDT, CDR2 YYEEEE, per germline. Trimming took 2 bases from V and 0 from J; bases not matched to a gene: 3. CDR3 bases: TGTGCCAGCAGCTTAGGACAGGGCCCTAACTATGGCTACACCTTC. This translates into CASSLGQGPNYGYTF.

V usage is TRBV7-9 and J usage is TRBJ1-6; 7 nucleotides match TRBD1. Germline trimming cut 2 bases from V and 6 bases from J; bases unmatched to any gene: 4. The CDR3 covers 15 residues. The germline V gene encodes CDR1 SEHNR and CDR2 FQNEAQ (reference sequence). CDR3 sequence: CASSLFGQVNSPLHF. DNA for the CDR3: TGTGCCAGCAGCTTATTTGGACAGGTTAATTCACCCCTCCACTTT.

V gene TRBV3-1 (or the pseudogene TRBV3-2) combines with J gene TRBJ2-5; 8 nucleotides line up with TRBD2. This CDR3 comprises 15 residues. V shed 1 base and J 3 bases; nucleotides not matched to a gene: 4. Germline CDR1 and CDR2: LGHDT and YNNKEL (reference sequence). The CDR3 sequence: CASSQGEAGEETQYF. In DNA, the CDR3 is TGTGCCAGCAGCCAAGGGGAAGCGGGGGAAGAGACCCAGTACTTC.

This chain connects TRBV9 to TRBJ2-1; D remains ambiguous. There are 15 residues in the CDR3. V gave up 0 bases and J gave up 3 bases, with 10 bases separating them. CDR1 is SGDLS and CDR2 is YYNGEE in the germline V gene. DNA for the CDR3: TGTGCCAGCAGCGTAGCGGTGGGCGTCTACAATGAGCAGTTCTTC. It yields the protein CASSVAVGVYNEQFF.